These 31 T cell receptor beta chains share one sample of origin, sequenced in a study of cytomegalovirus exposure and HLA in healthy donors. Primers included in the PCR were 60 Vbeta and 13 Jbeta primers. TCRdb's table, derived via immunoSEQ multiplex PCR, lists solely in-frame clones and lacks some. This sample has around 170,000 clones; roughly four fifths occur once, and the top ten carry approximately 1.5%. Sequencing was performed on PBMCs. The receptors come from a man aged 40-50 years in good health and CMV-seronegative.

This chain connects TRBV9 to TRBJ2-1, with 7 positions matching TRBD2. Losses at the gene ends were 4 bases for V and 0 bases for J; bases not matched to a gene: 10. CDR1 and CDR2 (germline): SGDLS, YYNGEE. There are 17 residues in the CDR3. The CDR3 DNA sequence: TGTGCCAGCAGCCTCACGACCGGGACTAACTCCTACAATGAGCAGTTCTTC. Protein: CASSLTTGTNSYNEQFF. Supplemented by reference TRBV9 and TRBJ2-1, the full variable domain reads DSGVTQTPKHLITATGQRVTLRCSPRSGDLSVYWYQQSLDQGLQFLIQYYNGEERAKGNILERFSAQQFPDLHSELNLSSLELGDSALYFCASSLTTGTNSYNEQFFGPGTRLTVL.

This clone came up once. This chain uses TRBV30 with TRBJ1-3; TRBD1 agrees at 7 bases. In germline, CDR1 is GTSNPN, CDR2 SVGIG (reference sequence). CDR3 length: 14 amino acids. V was clipped by 0 bases and J by 3 bases; unmatched bases: 2. The CDR3: CAWSVAGGGNTIYF. The CDR3 coding sequence is TGTGCCTGGAGTGTAGCAGGGGGTGGAAACACCATATATTTT. The entire variable domain, with the rest obtained from reference TRBV30 and TRBJ1-3, is as follows: SQTIHQWPATLVQPVGSPLSLECTVEGTSNPNLYWYRQAAGRGLQLLFYSVGIGQISSEVPQNLSASRPQDRQFILSSKKLLLSDSGFYLCAWSVAGGGNTIYFGEGSWLTVV.

The chain has TRBV7-9 and TRBJ2-7; possible D gene TRBD1, 6 bases. Trimming removed 5 bases at V and 2 bases at J, with 10 bases between. The germline gives CDR1 SEHNR, CDR2 FQNEAQ (reference sequence). The CDR3 extends over 13 amino acids. CDR3 nucleotides: TGTGCCAGCAGCAGTGACAGGACCTACGAGCAGTACTTC. Translated: CASSSDRTYEQYF.

This chain links TRBV15 with TRBJ2-3; TRBD2 agrees at 10 bases. The CDR3 is made up of 16 amino acids. CDR1 is LNHNV and CDR2 is YYDKDF in the germline V gene (reference sequence). The J segment lost 1 base and the V segment lost 1 base, leaving 2 bases of the junction unmatched. CDR3 in DNA: TGTGCCACCAGCAGAGGTGGACTAGCGGGCACAGATACGCAGTATTTT. Its protein is CATSRGGLAGTDTQYF.

The DNA of the CDR3 is TGTGCCAGTAGTATGGCGGGGGTAGACTATGGCTACACCTTC. Protein: CASSMAGVDYGYTF. This chain uses TRBV19 with TRBJ1-2, with D perhaps TRBD1 (5 bases). Trimming took 3 bases from V and 3 from J, leaving 11 bases between them. From germline, CDR1 is LNHDA and CDR2 SQIVND (reference sequence). The CDR3 extends over 14 amino acids.

The chain links TRBV9 to TRBJ2-2; no reliable D call. Per germline, CDR1 SGDLS and CDR2 YYNGEE. This CDR3 spans 15 amino acids. The V gene lost 0 bases and the J gene lost 2 bases, with 8 bases spanning the gap. This CDR3 is CASSVGSLNTGELFF. CDR3 coding DNA: TGTGCCAGCAGCGTAGGGAGTTTAAACACCGGGGAGCTGTTTTTT.

V is TRBV29-1 and J is TRBJ1-1; possible D gene TRBD1, 6 bases. CDR3 length: 13 amino acids. The V gene lost 4 bases and the J gene lost 3 bases, with 12 bases spanning the gap. Per the germline V gene, CDR1 is SQVTM and CDR2 is ANQGSEA. This CDR3 reads CSVAHRADTEAFF. In DNA, the CDR3 is TGCAGCGTTGCACACAGGGCGGACACTGAAGCTTTCTTT.

This clone turned up a few times. The J gene is TRBJ1-2, the V gene TRBV27; D not certain. CDR3 length: 12 residues. V was pared by 6 bases and J by 5 bases, with 10 bases between. The germline gives CDR1 MNHEY, CDR2 SMNVEV (reference sequence). CDR3 sequence: CASSRTRYGYTF. Written as DNA, the CDR3 is TGTGCCAGCAGCCGAACGCGGTATGGCTACACCTTC.

The J gene is TRBJ2-7, the V gene TRBV5-1; 9 bases map to TRBD2. The CDR3 contains 16 residues. Germline CDR1 and CDR2: SGHRS and YFSETQ. V was pared by 0 bases and J by 4 bases, with 8 bases of the junction left unmatched. Written as DNA, the CDR3 is TGCGCCAGCAGCTTGGCCTTAGCGGGAGCTACGTACGAGCAGTACTTC. Protein sequence: CASSLALAGATYEQYF.

CDR3 sequence reads: CASSSGTAVTGELFF. The CDR3 bases are TGCGCCAGCAGCTCGGGGACAGCGGTCACCGGGGAGCTGTTTTTT. The chain carries TRBV5-1 and TRBJ2-2; 7 bases fit TRBD1. The length of the CDR3 is 15 residues. The junction had 6 bases not matched to a gene; V was cut back by 3 bases and J by 4 bases. Germline CDR1 is SGHRS and CDR2 is YFSETQ.

The CDR3 here is CASSVTSGIYNEQFF. As DNA, the CDR3 is TGCGCCAGCAGTGTGACTAGCGGGATATACAATGAGCAGTTCTTC. The V and J genes are TRBV10-1 and TRBJ2-1; 11 positions agree with TRBD2. This CDR3 has 15 residues. V dropped 4 bases and J dropped 4; count of bases not matched to a gene: 3. The germline V gene encodes CDR1 WNHNN and CDR2 SYGVQD (reference sequence).

This sequence joins TRBV27 and TRBJ1-1; 10 bases map to TRBD1. V was pared by 2 bases and J by 7 bases, with 10 bases of the junction left unmatched. CDR3 size: 16 residues. In germline, CDR1 is MNHEY, CDR2 SMNVEV (reference sequence). CDR3 DNA sequence: TGTGCCAGCAGTTTACTGTACGGGACAGGGGTTGGTGAAGCTTTCTTT. This sequence encodes CASSLLYGTGVGEAFF.

V is TRBV5-1 and J is TRBJ1-1; the D is unclear. The germline V and J ends were trimmed by 0 bases and 4 bases, with 10 bases remaining between them. The length of the CDR3 is 14 residues. Germline CDR1 reads SGHRS; CDR2 reads YFSETQ. The CDR3: CASSLATRVTEAFF. DNA for the CDR3: TGCGCCAGCAGCTTGGCGACTCGAGTCACTGAAGCTTTCTTT.

This chain joins TRBV19 and TRBJ1-6; TRBD1 matches at 9 bases. The germline CDR1 and CDR2 sequences are LNHDA and SQIVND (reference sequence). The CDR3 is made up of 15 amino acids. V lost 4 bases and J lost 14; bases outside the gene matches: 12. The CDR3 sequence: CASSKDRGEGVTLHF. CDR3 DNA: TGTGCCAGTAGTAAGGACAGGGGCGAGGGGGTCACCCTCCACTTT.

The gene calls are TRBV11-2 and TRBJ2-6, with 7 bases matching TRBD1. CDR1 is SGHAT and CDR2 is FQNNGV in the germline V gene. With V trimmed by 2 bases and J by 0 bases, 7 bases remained unmatched. The CDR3 covers 18 residues. The CDR3 reads CASSLLGQVSSGANVLTF. In DNA form, the CDR3 reads TGTGCCAGCAGCTTACTCGGACAGGTTAGCTCTGGGGCCAACGTCCTGACTTTC.

This sequence joins TRBV2 and TRBJ1-3; no firm D call. Trimming removed 7 bases from V and 0 bases from J, with 4 bases in between. Germline values: CDR1 SNHLY, CDR2 FYNNEI. The CDR3 loop spans 12 amino acids. The CDR3 DNA is TGTGCCAGCACACTCTCTGGAAACACCATATATTTT. Translated, it gives CASTLSGNTIYF.

V usage is TRBV5-5 and J usage is TRBJ1-5; TRBD1 agrees at 8 bases. Germline V gene lookup returns CDR1 SGHKS and CDR2 YYEKEE (reference sequence). CDR3 size: 14 residues. V lost 3 bases and J lost 4; bases outside the gene matches: 3. DNA for the CDR3: TGTGCCAGCAGCTCCGGACAGGGTAATCAGCCCCAGCATTTT. Its protein product is CASSSGQGNQPQHF.

V and J are TRBV10-1 and TRBJ1-1; 8 nucleotides match TRBD1. J gave up 0 bases and V 10 bases, and 4 bases lay outside the gene matches. The CDR3 consists of 13 residues. Germline assignment: CDR1 WNHNN and CDR2 SYGVQD (reference sequence). The CDR3 DNA reads TGCGCCACCCGGACAGGGTTGAACACTGAAGCTTTCTTT. This encodes CATRTGLNTEAFF.

This sequence joins TRBV2 and TRBJ1-4, with D perhaps matching TRBD1 (5 bases). Per germline, CDR1 SNHLY and CDR2 FYNNEI. Between the trimmed V and J ends, which lost 6 bases and 0 bases, there was a span of 17 bases. The CDR3 contains 17 residues. In nucleotides, the CDR3 is TGTGCCAGCAGAGACCCCCGACAGTCTGCAACTAATGAAAAACTGTTTTTT. Amino acid sequence: CASRDPRQSATNEKLFF.

The chain has TRBV2 and TRBJ2-7; perhaps TRBD1 as D (6 bases). The V end lost 6 bases, the J end lost 2 bases, and 14 bases lay between the germline ends. The CDR3 covers 14 residues. Germline V gives CDR1 SNHLY, CDR2 FYNNEI. The CDR3: CASSRGQRTYEQYF. The CDR3 DNA follows: TGTGCCAGCAGCCGAGGACAGAGAACCTACGAGCAGTACTTC.

This clone was recorded once. This sequence joins TRBV6-4 and TRBJ2-5; 9 bases fit TRBD2. Germline CDR1 MRHNA, CDR2 SNTAGT. The CDR3 runs to 16 residues. V lost 3 bases, J lost 5 bases, and 10 bases stayed unmatched. The CDR3 protein is CASSEIAGGPRETQYF. The CDR3 DNA reads TGTGCCAGCAGTGAAATTGCGGGAGGGCCACGTGAGACCCAGTACTTC.

The chain joins TRBV7-9 to TRBJ2-1; no reliable D call. The CDR3 is 13 residues long. Germline V gene lookup returns CDR1 SEHNR and CDR2 FQNEAQ (reference sequence). V shed 3 bases and J shed 4 bases, with 7 bases lying between them. This chain's CDR3 is CASSFRAYNEQFF. The DNA of the CDR3 is TGTGCCAGCAGCTTTCGCGCGTACAATGAGCAGTTCTTC.

V and J are TRBV19 and TRBJ1-1; the D is unclear. Per the germline V gene, CDR1 is LNHDA and CDR2 is SQIVND (reference sequence). The CDR3 runs to 12 residues. The CDR3 loop is CATCNMNTEAFF. CDR3 nucleotides: TGTGCTACATGTAACATGAACACTGAAGCTTTCTTT.

The chain employs TRBV7-2 and TRBJ1-5; D might be TRBD1 (5 bases). Trimming took off 8 bases at V and 2 bases at J, with 13 bases between the two ends. Germline CDR1 and CDR2: SGHTA and FQGNSA. This CDR3 has 14 residues. As DNA, the CDR3 is TGTGCCAGCGCCCGGGCGGGGGGCAATCAGCCCCAGCATTTT. Its protein is CASARAGGNQPQHF.

This chain uses TRBV30 with TRBJ1-3, with TRBD1 matching over 8 bases. Germline CDR1 reads GTSNPN; CDR2 reads SVGIG (reference sequence). The ends lost 0 bases at V and 4 bases at J; junction bases unmatched: 11. The length of the CDR3 is 17 residues. The CDR3 DNA follows: TGTGCCTGGAGTGTAGCTGGCCAGGGGGCACTCGGAAACACCATATATTTT. Translation gives CAWSVAGQGALGNTIYF.

The chain couples TRBV7-2 to TRBJ2-2, with D possibly TRBD1 on 6 matching bases. Germline CDR1 SGHTA, CDR2 FQGNSA. The length of the CDR3 is 17 residues. With 2 bases removed from V and 1 base from J, the gap between germline ends came to 14 bases. As DNA, the CDR3 is TGTGCCAGCAGCTTATACCTGGGGACAATGAACACCGGGGAGCTGTTTTTT. This encodes CASSLYLGTMNTGELFF. Complete variable domain (other parts from reference TRBV7-2 and TRBJ2-2): GAGVSQSPSNKVTEKGKDVELRCDPISGHTALYWYRQSLGQGLEFLIYFQGNSAPDKSGLPSDRFSAERTGGSVSTLTIQRTQQEDSAVYLCASSLYLGTMNTGELFFGEGSRLTVL.

The table lists this clone with a count of one. V gene TRBV28 combines with J gene TRBJ2-3; TRBD2 matches at 8 bases. CDR3 length: 17 residues. Trimming removed 3 bases from V and 5 bases from J; junction bases left unmatched: 13. Germline V gives CDR1 MDHEN, CDR2 SYDVKM. CDR3 sequence reads: CASSFLKSGSVGDTQYF. CDR3 DNA: TGTGCCAGCAGTTTCCTCAAGAGCGGGAGTGTAGGAGATACGCAGTATTTT.

The CDR3, as DNA: TGTGCCAGCAGTGACGACCCAGGGGGGGCTAGCGGGAGGGCCTCTGAGCAGTTCTTC. Protein: CASSDDPGGASGRASEQFF. The chain combines TRBV6-4 with TRBJ2-1; TRBD2 matches 12 bases. The CDR3 runs 19 residues. V was clipped by 2 bases and J by 9 bases; unmatched bases: 17. CDR1 is MRHNA and CDR2 is SNTAGT in the germline V gene.

V is TRBV5-4 and J is TRBJ2-7, with D maybe TRBD1 (7 bases). The V gene lost 3 bases and the J gene lost 2 bases, with 18 bases spanning the gap. Germline loops: CDR1 SGHNT, CDR2 YYREEE (reference sequence). This CDR3 is 16 amino acids long. The CDR3 bases are TGTGCCAGCAGCTCCCGCAGGAGGGGGCGCGCCTACGAGCAGTACTTC. This codes for CASSSRRRGRAYEQYF.

This clone was seen only once. V usage is TRBV2 and J usage is TRBJ2-7; maybe TRBD1 (5 bases). Germline CDR1 is SNHLY and CDR2 is FYNNEI. The V gene lost 11 bases and the J gene lost 2 bases, with 16 bases spanning the gap. CDR3 size: 13 residues. CDR3 residues: CAGTPQGTYEQYF. The CDR3 DNA is TGTGCCGGCACCCCCCAGGGCACCTACGAGCAGTACTTC.

This clone has only a few counts. The rearrangement uses TRBV27 and TRBJ1-2; 9 bases match TRBD1. Germline CDR1 reads MNHEY; CDR2 reads SMNVEV (reference sequence). The ends lost 5 bases at V and 4 bases at J; junction bases unmatched: 5. This CDR3 is built from 14 residues. CDR3 region: CASSRTGASYGYTF. For the CDR3, the DNA is TGTGCCAGCAGTCGGACAGGGGCGAGCTATGGCTACACCTTC.